A single sample is the source of the 29 T cell receptor beta chains below, sequenced in a study of T-cell memory formation after mild COVID-19. TCRdb analysed the 5' RACE reads with MiXCR anew, one entry per CDR3 protein. The profile shows approximately 400,000 distinct CDR3 sequences, about 24% of them singletons. The sequenced sample was PBMCs or a T cell subset sorted from them (not recorded which). These receptors all come from an adult woman who had mild COVID-19 (a few samples of this study predate the infection). Cell type and time point are not known.

The chain employs TRBV5-1 and TRBJ2-7, with 9 positions matching TRBD1. V lost 6 bases and J lost 5; bases outside the gene matches: 9. Germline lookup yields CDR1 SGHRS and CDR2 YFSETQ. This CDR3 is built from 14 residues. The CDR3 nucleotides are TGCGCCAGCACGGTCGGACAGGGGACGAACGAGCAGTACTTC. Encoded protein: CASTVGQGTNEQYF.

This clonotype was picked up a small number of times. The V and J genes are TRBV7-8 and TRBJ1-1, with a possible D match to TRBD1 (6 bases). The CDR3 runs 15 residues. Germline V lookup: CDR1 SGHVS, CDR2 FQNEAQ. The V and J ends lost 1 base and 5 bases respectively, with 14 bases between them. The DNA of the CDR3 is TGTGCCAGCAGCTTAGGGGCGGGGAGGGGGACTGAAGCTTTCTTT. It translates to CASSLGAGRGTEAFF.

The rearrangement uses TRBV5-6 and TRBJ2-7; 7 bases are shared with TRBD1. This CDR3 contains 15 residues. In germline, CDR1 is SGHDT, CDR2 YYEEEE. V lost 4 bases, J lost 0 bases, and 7 bases stayed unmatched. In DNA, the CDR3 is TGTGCCAGCAGCATCAGGGGGTCAAGCTCCTACGAGCAGTACTTC. This translates into CASSIRGSSSYEQYF.

A few counts support this clonotype. The gene calls are TRBV7-6 and TRBJ2-3; D gene uncertain. The CDR3 loop spans 18 amino acids. The V gene lost 6 bases and the J gene lost 2 bases, with 24 bases spanning the gap. Germline CDR1 reads SGHVS; CDR2 reads FNYEAQ. The CDR3 sequence is CASSHLSTDATDTDTQYF. The CDR3 nucleotides read TGTGCCAGCAGTCACCTTTCCACAGACGCGACGGACACAGATACGCAGTATTTT.

The rearrangement joins TRBV5-6 to TRBJ1-2; no clear D gene. The CDR3 is made up of 12 amino acids. The germline V and J ends were trimmed by 1 base and 6 bases, with 7 bases remaining between them. Germline V lookup: CDR1 SGHDT, CDR2 YYEEEE. This chain's CDR3 is CASSLRTDGYTF. CDR3 DNA: TGTGCCAGCAGCTTGAGAACCGATGGCTACACCTTC.

The sample holds a few counts of this clonotype. The chain combines TRBV2 with TRBJ1-1; D uncertain. The CDR3 contains 15 residues. V lost 2 bases, J lost 1 base, and 11 bases lay in between. Germline V lookup: CDR1 SNHLY, CDR2 FYNNEI. The CDR3 reads CASSEKRFPNTEAFF. DNA of the CDR3: TGTGCCAGCAGTGAAAAGCGGTTTCCGAACACTGAAGCTTTCTTT.

This clonotype was counted between two and nine times. J is TRBJ2-1 and V is TRBV12-3 or TRBV12-4; D not certain. The CDR3 is 14 amino acids. V lost 8 bases and J lost 0, with 11 bases in between. The DNA of the CDR3 is TGTGCCAGCGGGGATATGGGCTCCTACAATGAGCAGTTCTTC. Its translation is CASGDMGSYNEQFF.

The chain recombines TRBV7-8 with TRBJ2-3, with D maybe TRBD2 (5 bases). V was pared by 4 bases and J by 7 bases, with 6 bases between. CDR1 is SGHVS, CDR2 FQNEAQ, per germline. This CDR3 contains 11 residues. CDR3 protein: CASSSTNTQYF. The CDR3 nucleotides are TGTGCCAGCAGCTCGACTAATACGCAGTATTTT.

This clonotype was seen more than once but under ten times. The V and J genes are TRBV5-6 and TRBJ2-1; TRBD1 is a possible D gene (6 bases). The germline V gene encodes CDR1 SGHDT and CDR2 YYEEEE. CDR3 size: 14 residues. Trimming removed 4 bases at V and 4 bases at J, with 12 bases between. CDR3 loop: CASSLQGRYNEQFF. CDR3 in DNA: TGTGCCAGCAGCCTACAGGGTCGGTACAATGAGCAGTTCTTC.

The J gene is TRBJ2-1, the V gene TRBV4-2; either TRBD1 or TRBD2 may fit D (5 bases each). CDR3 length: 15 amino acids. Germline lookup yields CDR1 LGHNA and CDR2 YNFKEQ. Trimming pared 4 bases from V and 5 bases from J, leaving 15 bases between. The CDR3 DNA reads TGTGCCAGCAGCCTTTACGGGACGTCGAACAATGAGCAGTTCTTC. It translates to CASSLYGTSNNEQFF.

V is TRBV5-1 and J is TRBJ2-1, with TRBD2 matching over 7 bases. V lost 1 base and J lost 4; bases outside the gene matches: 5. The CDR3 runs to 15 residues. Germline CDR1 is SGHRS and CDR2 is YFSETQ. The CDR3 is CASSLYASGYNEQFF. CDR3 in DNA: TGCGCCAGCAGCTTGTACGCTAGCGGATACAATGAGCAGTTCTTC.

J is TRBJ2-1 and V is TRBV2, with 11 bases fitting TRBD2. This CDR3 comprises 16 residues. Germline trimming cut 2 bases from V and 5 bases from J; bases unmatched to any gene: 5. Germline CDR1 is SNHLY and CDR2 is FYNNEI. The CDR3 nucleotides read TGTGCCAGCAGTGAATCCCGTAGCGGGAGGGACAATGAGCAGTTCTTC. It yields the protein CASSESRSGRDNEQFF.

The chain is built from TRBV5-6 and TRBJ1-1; 12 bases map to TRBD1. The CDR3 has 17 residues. Germline V gene lookup returns CDR1 SGHDT and CDR2 YYEEEE. Germline trimming cut 0 bases from V and 4 bases from J; bases unmatched to any gene: 7. In DNA form, the CDR3 reads TGTGCCAGCAGCTTGGTGGGACAGGGGGCCGTTTTCACTGAAGCTTTCTTT. It specifies CASSLVGQGAVFTEAFF.

This clonotype was seen more than once but under ten times. The J gene is TRBJ2-5, the V gene TRBV27, with TRBD1 identical over 9 bases. CDR3 length: 15 residues. V was pared by 2 bases and J by 5 bases, with 6 bases of the junction left unmatched. The V gene's germline CDR1 is MNHEY and CDR2 SMNVEV (reference sequence). CDR3: CASSLTQGAWETQYF. The CDR3 region has the DNA TGTGCCAGCAGTTTAACACAGGGGGCGTGGGAGACCCAGTACTTC.

This clonotype has only a few counts. The chain links TRBV7-8 to TRBJ2-7; 11 bases fit TRBD2. V shed 1 base and J 4 bases; nucleotides not matched to a gene: 3. This CDR3 spans 15 amino acids. Germline loops: CDR1 SGHVS, CDR2 FQNEAQ. The CDR3 reads CASSLVGTSGYEQYF. In DNA form, the CDR3 reads TGTGCCAGCAGCTTAGTAGGGACTAGCGGTTACGAGCAGTACTTC.

This chain links TRBV7-6 with TRBJ2-7, with D possibly being TRBD1 or TRBD2 (5 bases each). Per the germline V gene, CDR1 is SGHVS and CDR2 is FNYEAQ. Trimming removed 4 bases at V and 3 bases at J, with 13 bases between. The CDR3 covers 14 residues. The CDR3 nucleotides are TGTGCCAGCAGCTCAGGGACCGCCGGCTACGAGCAGTACTTC. It encodes CASSSGTAGYEQYF.

The V and J genes are TRBV5-6 and TRBJ2-5; 8 positions agree with TRBD1. The CDR3 length is 17 residues. V gave up 1 base and J gave up 5 bases; unmatched junction bases: 13. Germline V gives CDR1 SGHDT, CDR2 YYEEEE. The CDR3 sequence: CASSLRRSGGTGETQYF. CDR3 bases: TGTGCCAGCAGCTTGAGACGGTCAGGGGGCACCGGGGAGACCCAGTACTTC.

This clonotype has only a few counts. This chain links TRBV7-9 with TRBJ1-4; TRBD1 is a possible D gene (6 bases). The CDR3 loop spans 15 amino acids. V was trimmed by 8 bases and J by 5 bases, leaving 18 bases between them. Germline CDR1 SEHNR, CDR2 FQNEAQ (reference sequence). The CDR3 loop reads CASGRGGLTNEKLFF. For the CDR3, the DNA is TGTGCCAGCGGCCGTGGGGGGCTGACGAATGAAAAACTGTTTTTT.

The rearrangement uses TRBV5-5 and TRBJ2-5, with D hard to call. Trimming pared 1 base from V and 5 bases from J, leaving 9 bases between. The CDR3 runs to 13 residues. Germline CDR1 SGHKS, CDR2 YYEKEE (reference sequence). Written as DNA, the CDR3 is TGTGCCAGCAGCTTGTACGGAGAGGAGACCCAGTACTTC. Translating gives CASSLYGEETQYF.

This clonotype was recorded a few times. The chain joins TRBV15 to TRBJ2-3; 7 bases are a match to TRBD2. CDR3 length: 14 amino acids. V lost 9 bases and J lost 2; bases outside the gene matches: 8. CDR1 is LNHNV, CDR2 YYDKDF, per germline (reference sequence). Here the CDR3 reads CATRGSGYTDTQYF. CDR3 DNA: TGTGCCACTCGGGGTAGCGGGTACACAGATACGCAGTATTTT.

As DNA, the CDR3 is TGTGCCAGCAGTTACCCTCCAGCTAGCGGGGGGGCCACCTACGAGCAGTACTTC. Protein product: CASSYPPASGGATYEQYF. The chain joins TRBV6-5 to TRBJ2-7; 12 bases are a match to TRBD2. Trimming at V came to 2 bases and at J to 2 bases, leaving 10 bases not matched to a gene. The CDR3 extends over 18 amino acids. CDR1 MNHEY and CDR2 SVGAGI come from the germline V gene.

The chain carries TRBV18 and TRBJ2-7; D is perhaps TRBD1 or TRBD2 (5 bases each). The germline V gene has CDR1 KGHSH and CDR2 LQKENI. The CDR3 spans 15 residues. V was pared by 3 bases and J by 3 bases, with 15 bases between. The CDR3 DNA sequence: TGTGCCAGCTCACCGGGACGGCTAGACGACTACGAGCAGTACTTC. It specifies CASSPGRLDDYEQYF. The whole variable domain, filled in from reference TRBV18 and TRBJ2-7, reads NAGVMQNPRHLVRRRGQEARLRCSPMKGHSHVYWYRQLPEEGLKFMVYLQKENIIDESGMPKERFSAEFPKEGPSILRIQQVVRGDSAAYFCASSPGRLDDYEQYFGPGTRLTVT.

The V call is TRBV5-1, the J call TRBJ2-2, with a possible D match to TRBD2 (6 bases). CDR1 SGHRS and CDR2 YFSETQ come from the germline V gene. The CDR3 has 17 residues. V was trimmed by 0 bases and J by 4 bases, leaving 16 bases between them. The CDR3 DNA is TGCGCCAGCAGCTTGGTCGGAGCGGGCCGGAGCACCGGGGAGCTGTTTTTT. As protein: CASSLVGAGRSTGELFF.

This clonotype appeared a few times. One end of the junction fails to match germline, which may point to a read error. The chain couples TRBV7-2 to TRBJ2-5; 9 bases agree with TRBD2. This CDR3 is built from 14 residues. Per the germline V gene, CDR1 is SGHTA and CDR2 is FQGNSA. The CDR3 is CASSSQETSGQANF. In DNA form, the CDR3 reads TGTGCCAGCAGCTCACAGGAGACTAGCGGCCAGGCGAACTTC.

CDR3 amino acids: CASSFSAGGTSEQFF. The CDR3 bases are TGTGCCAGCAGTTTCTCAGCGGGGGGCACCAGTGAGCAGTTCTTC. The V gene is TRBV12-3 or TRBV12-4, the J gene TRBJ2-1, with TRBD2 matching over 9 bases. This CDR3 has 15 residues. Trimming cost V 3 bases and J 9 bases; bases outside gene matches: 9.

This clonotype was observed a few times. The chain recombines TRBV20-1 with TRBJ2-3; 8 nucleotides align to TRBD2. This CDR3 is 14 amino acids long. CDR1 is DFQATT, CDR2 SNEGSKA, per germline (reference sequence). V shed 4 bases, J shed 4 bases, and the junction held 7 bases outside the gene matches. CDR3 residues: CSANPAGEPDTQYF. DNA for the CDR3: TGCAGTGCTAACCCAGCGGGAGAACCAGATACGCAGTATTTT.

The J gene is TRBJ1-2, the V gene TRBV6-5, with a possible D match to TRBD1 (5 bases). Trimming removed 4 bases from V and 8 bases from J, with 11 bases in between. The CDR3 consists of 12 residues. Germline-derived CDR1 and CDR2 are MNHEY and SVGAGI. CDR3 coding DNA: TGTGCCAGCAGTTCCGGGGGGAGAGGCTACACCTTC. Its translation: CASSSGGRGYTF.

This clonotype was counted between two and nine times. The chain has TRBV6-2 or TRBV6-3 and TRBJ1-1; D is possibly TRBD1 (5 bases). V shed 2 bases and J shed 5 bases, with 12 bases lying between them. Germline CDR1 reads MNHEY; CDR2 reads SVGEGT. This CDR3 has 14 residues. CDR3: CASSYGGGLTEAFF. The CDR3 nucleotides read TGTGCCAGCAGTTACGGGGGGGGATTGACTGAAGCTTTCTTT.

This clonotype showed up many times. The gene calls are TRBV20-1 and TRBJ2-7; 10 bases line up with TRBD1. The CDR3 runs 17 residues. Germline V gene lookup returns CDR1 DFQATT and CDR2 SNEGSKA (reference sequence). The V segment lost 6 bases and the J segment 3 bases; nucleotides outside the gene matches: 17. CDR3 bases: TGCAGTGCCCCACCGGGACAGGGGAAAAGGGCCCACTACGAGCAGTACTTC. Translating gives CSAPPGQGKRAHYEQYF.